Shown below are 31 T cell receptor beta chains from a single sample sequenced in a study of T cell changes during pregnancy in multiple sclerosis. Using immunoSEQ multiplex PCR, the repertoire was profiled, and TCRdb retains in-frame clones only, with some absent. The sample lists some 80,000 clones, 94% seen once, with roughly 0.13% in the top ten. Specimen: CD4+ T cells from peripheral blood mononuclear cells, collected after pregnancy. These TCRs come from a female donor with multiple sclerosis, enrolled in a pregnancy study.

This sequence joins TRBV28 and TRBJ2-2, with a weak D call TRBD2 (5 bases). The CDR3 extends over 13 amino acids. V gave up 2 bases and J gave up 6 bases, with 7 bases separating them. Germline CDR1 reads MDHEN; CDR2 reads SYDVKM. The CDR3, as DNA: TGTGCCAGCAGTTTAGGAGGTCCCGGGGAGCTGTTTTTT. It yields the protein CASSLGGPGELFF.

This chain links TRBV7-9 with TRBJ1-1; 7 bases agree with TRBD1. After removal of 3 bases from V and 0 bases from J, the junction contained 7 bases not matched to a gene. CDR3 length: 16 amino acids. Germline CDR1 and CDR2: SEHNR and FQNEAQ (reference sequence). Here the CDR3 reads CASSFKPGQMNTEAFF. Written as DNA, the CDR3 is TGTGCCAGCAGCTTCAAACCGGGACAGATGAACACTGAAGCTTTCTTT.

This sequence joins TRBV4-1 and TRBJ2-7, with a tentative D call TRBD1 (5 bases). Germline CDR1 and CDR2: MGHRA and YSYEKL. This CDR3 has 15 residues. Trimming removed 4 bases at V and 2 bases at J, with 15 bases between. The CDR3 nucleotides read TGCGCCAGCAGCCGAGAAACCTGGGGCCCCTACGAGCAGTACTTC. It codes for CASSRETWGPYEQYF.

V gene TRBV9 combines with J gene TRBJ2-3; 10 positions match TRBD2. CDR1 is SGDLS and CDR2 is YYNGEE in the germline V gene. This CDR3 has 15 residues. Trimming took 0 bases from V and 4 from J; bases not matched to a gene: 2. CDR3 amino acids: CASSVASGSADTQYF. The CDR3, as DNA: TGTGCCAGCAGCGTAGCTAGCGGGAGCGCAGATACGCAGTATTTT.

This chain links TRBV6-5 with TRBJ2-7, with 14 bases matching TRBD2. The CDR3 spans 14 residues. V was clipped by 8 bases and J by 5 bases; unmatched bases: 5. Germline V gene lookup returns CDR1 MNHEY and CDR2 SVGAGI. The CDR3 sequence is CASGTSGSNNEQYF. In nucleotides, the CDR3 is TGTGCCAGCGGGACTAGCGGGAGTAATAACGAGCAGTACTTC.

The V call is TRBV7-9, the J call TRBJ2-2, with 8 nucleotides matching TRBD2. The CDR3 has 16 amino acids. Trimming cost V 3 bases and J 1 base; bases outside gene matches: 4. Per the germline V gene, CDR1 is SEHNR and CDR2 is FQNEAQ (reference sequence). The CDR3, as DNA: TGTGCCAGCAGCTTCGTAGCGGGAATGAACACCGGGGAGCTGTTTTTT. It is translated as CASSFVAGMNTGELFF.

The chain joins TRBV5-4 to TRBJ1-2; 8 nucleotides agree with TRBD1. V trimming: 3 bases; J trimming: 4 bases; junction bases outside the gene matches: 5. The germline gives CDR1 SGHNT, CDR2 YYREEE (reference sequence). This CDR3 spans 14 amino acids. CDR3 coding DNA: TGTGCCAGCAGCTCGGACAGGGCGGTCTATGGCTACACCTTC. Its protein product is CASSSDRAVYGYTF.

V is TRBV4-3 and J is TRBJ2-1; 14 bases map to TRBD2. The V segment lost 1 base and the J segment 4 bases; nucleotides outside the gene matches: 9. CDR3 size: 19 residues. Germline V gene data show CDR1 as LGHNA and CDR2 as YSLEER. The CDR3 sequence is CASSQVPGLAGAGYNEQFF. CDR3 DNA sequence: TGCGCCAGCAGCCAAGTGCCGGGACTAGCGGGAGCCGGGTACAATGAGCAGTTCTTC.

The chain links TRBV28 to TRBJ2-3; the match to TRBD1 covers 8 bases. The V and J ends lost 5 bases and 3 bases, in that order; junction bases with no gene match: 7. Looked up from germline, CDR1 is MDHEN and CDR2 is SYDVKM. The CDR3 totals 15 residues. The CDR3 DNA is TGTGCCAGCAGTATGGACAGGGAAAGGACAGATACGCAGTATTTT. Its protein is CASSMDRERTDTQYF. The whole variable domain, remainder taken from reference TRBV28 and TRBJ2-3, is DVKVTQSSRYLVKRTGEKVFLECVQDMDHENMFWYRQDPGLGLRLIYFSYDVKMKEKGDIPEGYSVSREKKERFSLILESASTNQTSMYLCASSMDRERTDTQYFGPGTRLTVL.

This chain links TRBV4-3 with TRBJ2-1; D is possibly TRBD2 (6 bases). The V gene's germline CDR1 is LGHNA and CDR2 YSLEER. Trimming took 4 bases from V and 1 from J, leaving 11 bases between them. The CDR3 is 15 residues long. CDR3 bases: TGCGCCAGCAGCCCCCTGGCGGGATCCTACAATGAGCAGTTCTTC. It yields the protein CASSPLAGSYNEQFF.

This clone was counted a few times. The chain is built from TRBV11-3 and TRBJ1-1, with D uncertain. The germline V gene encodes CDR1 SGHNT and CDR2 YENEEA. Trimming pared 2 bases from V and 1 base from J, leaving 5 bases between. The CDR3 is 13 amino acids. The DNA for the CDR3 is TGTGCCAGCAGCTTATCGAGGAACACTGAAGCTTTCTTT. This gives the protein CASSLSRNTEAFF.

The chain couples TRBV11-2 to TRBJ1-5; the D is unclear. This CDR3 contains 17 residues. V was cut by 5 bases and J by 1 base, with 18 bases left in between. Per germline, CDR1 SGHAT and CDR2 FQNNGV. CDR3 nucleotides: TGTGCCAGCAGCCTCGGGAGGGCGCCGTGGAGCAATCAGCCCCAGCATTTT. This sequence encodes CASSLGRAPWSNQPQHF.

The V call is TRBV27, the J call TRBJ2-7; 8 bases agree with TRBD1. Germline lookup yields CDR1 MNHEY and CDR2 SMNVEV (reference sequence). CDR3 length: 14 residues. V gave up 6 bases and J gave up 4 bases; unmatched junction bases: 8. This CDR3 is CASREARQGYEQYF. The CDR3 DNA reads as TGTGCCAGCAGAGAAGCCCGACAGGGGTACGAGCAGTACTTC.

The V call is TRBV5-8, the J call TRBJ1-1; a weak D match, TRBD1 (6 bases). This CDR3 contains 12 residues. The V end lost 8 bases, the J end lost 0 bases, and 8 bases lay between the germline ends. CDR1 SGHTS and CDR2 YDEGEE come from the germline V gene. CDR3 protein: CARTGLNTEAFF. The CDR3 DNA follows: TGTGCCAGGACAGGTCTGAACACTGAAGCTTTCTTT.

The rearrangement joins TRBV2 to TRBJ2-1, with 8 bases fitting TRBD1. The CDR3 spans 13 residues. V shed 7 bases, J shed 13 bases, and the junction held 12 bases outside the gene matches. CDR1 SNHLY and CDR2 FYNNEI come from the germline V gene. The CDR3 DNA reads as TGTGCCAGCACAGGCAGGGGGCGATCCCGCCAGTTCTTC. This codes for CASTGRGRSRQFF.

A single count supports this clone. The rearrangement uses TRBV28 and TRBJ1-3; 10 bases agree with TRBD1. J gave up 3 bases and V 7 bases, and 6 bases lay outside the gene matches. Germline assignment: CDR1 MDHEN and CDR2 SYDVKM. The CDR3 spans 15 residues. CDR3 sequence reads: CASTRTGGRGNTIYF. CDR3 coding DNA: TGTGCCAGCACCCGGACAGGGGGACGTGGAAACACCATATATTTT.

CDR3: CASNPSGLETQYF. CDR3 coding DNA: TGTGCCAGCAACCCCAGCGGGCTTGAGACCCAGTACTTC. This chain joins TRBV9 and TRBJ2-5, with D possibly TRBD2 on 6 matching bases. With 6 bases removed from V and 5 bases from J, the gap between germline ends came to 14 bases. Looked up from germline, CDR1 is SGDLS and CDR2 is YYNGEE. The CDR3 length is 13 residues.

The CDR3 coding sequence is TGTGCCAGCAGTTACCTTAGCGGGAGTAGCGATACGCAGTATTTT. It encodes CASSYLSGSSDTQYF. The chain is built from TRBV6-5 and TRBJ2-3; the match to TRBD2 covers 9 bases. V dropped 2 bases and J dropped 6; count of bases not matched to a gene: 6. There are 15 residues in the CDR3. Germline V gene sequence: CDR1 MNHEY, CDR2 SVGAGI.

The CDR3 reads CATSPGRVPATNEKLFF. The CDR3 DNA reads as TGTGCCACCAGCCCCGGCAGGGTACCTGCAACTAATGAAAAACTGTTTTTT. The V and J genes are TRBV15 and TRBJ1-4; weak D call: TRBD1 (5 bases). Per germline, CDR1 LNHNV and CDR2 YYDKDF (reference sequence). The CDR3 covers 17 residues. V was pared by 5 bases and J by 0 bases, with 16 bases between.

This chain joins TRBV28 and TRBJ1-4, with 7 bases lining up with TRBD1. The ends lost 4 bases at V and 6 bases at J; junction bases unmatched: 2. The CDR3 spans 13 residues. The germline V gene encodes CDR1 MDHEN and CDR2 SYDVKM. CDR3 in DNA: TGTGCCAGCAGTTCCGACAGGGATGAAAAACTGTTTTTT. Translated, it gives CASSSDRDEKLFF.

DNA of the CDR3: TGTGCCAGCAGTTACCGGGCAGGGGGCACTGAAGCTTTCTTT. It translates to CASSYRAGGTEAFF. The V call is TRBV6-5, the J call TRBJ1-1; 7 bases map to TRBD1. This CDR3 has 14 amino acids. J gave up 4 bases and V 2 bases, and 4 bases lay outside the gene matches. Germline V lookup: CDR1 MNHEY, CDR2 SVGAGI.

This chain joins TRBV6-5 and TRBJ1-1; D is ambiguous. Germline V gene lookup returns CDR1 MNHEY and CDR2 SVGAGI. The CDR3 length is 14 residues. V was shortened by 2 bases and J by 3 bases, with 10 bases between the two germline ends. CDR3 in DNA: TGTGCCAGCAGTTACAAGGGAGGATACACTGAAGCTTTCTTT. Residues: CASSYKGGYTEAFF.

V is TRBV7-2 and J is TRBJ1-5; weak D call: TRBD1 (6 bases). Trimming left V 4 bases short and J 4 bases short, with 14 bases between. This CDR3 contains 15 residues. CDR1 and CDR2 (germline): SGHTA, FQGNSA. The CDR3 DNA sequence: TGTGCCAGCAGCTCCGGACAGTTCCCAAATCAGCCCCAGCATTTT. Translating gives CASSSGQFPNQPQHF.

The CDR3 nucleotides are TGTGCCAGCAGCCAAGACGTCGCGGGAGGCCCCTACAATGAGCAGTTCTTC. This sequence encodes CASSQDVAGGPYNEQFF. The chain has TRBV14 and TRBJ2-1, with TRBD2 identical over 8 bases. This CDR3 is built from 17 residues. V lost 0 bases and J lost 2; bases outside the gene matches: 6. Germline V lookup: CDR1 SGHDN, CDR2 FVKESK.

This clone has a single count. The gene calls are TRBV10-1 and TRBJ2-5, with a weak D call TRBD2 (6 bases). The CDR3 length is 15 residues. Per the germline V gene, CDR1 is WNHNN and CDR2 is SYGVQD (reference sequence). Trimming took off 6 bases at V and 5 bases at J, with 19 bases between the two ends. The CDR3 DNA reads as TGCGCCAGCAGAGATAGAAAAGCGGAGGGGGAGACCCAGTACTTC. Residues: CASRDRKAEGETQYF.

The chain joins TRBV30 to TRBJ2-1; no firm D call. The V end lost 3 bases, the J end lost 4 bases, and 4 bases lay between the germline ends. The CDR3 runs to 11 residues. Germline lookup yields CDR1 GTSNPN and CDR2 SVGIG (reference sequence). The CDR3 region has the DNA TGTGCCTGGAGCCCTTACAATGAGCAGTTCTTC. Amino acids: CAWSPYNEQFF.

The J gene is TRBJ1-2, the V gene TRBV29-1; the match to TRBD1 covers 7 bases. The CDR3 sequence is 12 residues long. Germline trimming cut 4 bases from V and 6 bases from J; bases unmatched to any gene: 5. The germline V gene has CDR1 SQVTM and CDR2 ANQGSEA. The CDR3 is CSVVGGRDGYTF. CDR3 DNA sequence: TGCAGCGTTGTAGGGGGCCGAGATGGCTACACCTTC. The full variable domain, with the rest looked up from reference TRBV29-1 and TRBJ1-2, is SAVISQKPSRDICQRGTSLTIQCQVDSQVTMMFWYRQQPGQSLTLIATANQGSEATYESGFVIDKFPISRPNLTFSTLTVSNMSPEDSSIYLCSVVGGRDGYTFGSGTRLTVV.

The gene calls are TRBV5-1 and TRBJ1-1; maybe TRBD1 (5 bases). CDR1 and CDR2 (germline): SGHRS, YFSETQ. There are 15 residues in the CDR3. Trimming took off 6 bases at V and 4 bases at J, with 19 bases between the two ends. CDR3 amino acids: CASKPWGGRGTEAFF. The CDR3 nucleotides read TGCGCCAGCAAGCCCTGGGGCGGGAGGGGCACTGAAGCTTTCTTT. Using reference TRBV5-1 and TRBJ1-1 for the parts outside the CDR3, the full variable domain is KAGVTQTPRYLIKTRGQQVTLSCSPISGHRSVSWYQQTPGQGLQFLFEYFSETQRNKGNFPGRFSGRQFSNSRSEMNVSTLELGDSALYLCASKPWGGRGTEAFFGQGTRLTVV.

V gene TRBV7-9 combines with J gene TRBJ2-1; 10 bases match TRBD2. Germline V gene lookup returns CDR1 SEHNR and CDR2 FQNEAQ (reference sequence). The V segment lost 10 bases and the J segment 3 bases; nucleotides outside the gene matches: 6. This CDR3 is built from 14 residues. The CDR3: CANRPSGSYNEQFF. CDR3 coding DNA: TGTGCCAACCGACCTAGCGGGAGCTACAATGAGCAGTTCTTC.

The rearrangement links TRBV28 to TRBJ1-5, with D uncertain. V was trimmed by 6 bases and J by 7 bases, leaving 19 bases between them. The CDR3 runs to 15 residues. From germline, CDR1 is MDHEN and CDR2 SYDVKM. Here the CDR3 reads CASSHGEGLRQPQHF. CDR3 in DNA: TGTGCCAGCAGCCATGGGGAGGGTTTAAGGCAGCCCCAGCATTTT.

The chain couples TRBV9 to TRBJ2-7; 10 nucleotides match TRBD2. The CDR3 spans 15 residues. Trimming removed 0 bases from V and 2 bases from J; junction bases left unmatched: 2. CDR1 and CDR2 (germline): SGDLS, YYNGEE. The CDR3 region is CASSVEAGGPYEQYF. The CDR3 nucleotides read TGTGCCAGCAGCGTAGAAGCGGGAGGGCCCTACGAGCAGTACTTC.